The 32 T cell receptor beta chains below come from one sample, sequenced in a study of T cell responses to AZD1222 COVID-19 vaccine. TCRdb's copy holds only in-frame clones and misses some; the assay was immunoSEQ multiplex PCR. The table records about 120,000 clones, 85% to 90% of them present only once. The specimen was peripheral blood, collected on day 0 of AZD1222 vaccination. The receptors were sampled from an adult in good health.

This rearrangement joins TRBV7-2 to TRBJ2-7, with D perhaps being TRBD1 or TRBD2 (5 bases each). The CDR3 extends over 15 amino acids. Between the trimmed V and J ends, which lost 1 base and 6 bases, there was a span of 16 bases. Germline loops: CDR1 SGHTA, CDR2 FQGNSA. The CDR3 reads CASSLVRGPWSEQYF. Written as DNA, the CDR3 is TGTGCCAGCAGCTTAGTTCGGGGCCCCTGGTCCGAGCAGTACTTC.

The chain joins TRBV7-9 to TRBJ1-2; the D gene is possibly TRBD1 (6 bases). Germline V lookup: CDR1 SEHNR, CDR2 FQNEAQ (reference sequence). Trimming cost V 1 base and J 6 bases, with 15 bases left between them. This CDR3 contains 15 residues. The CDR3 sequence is CASSLEEGQLHGYTF. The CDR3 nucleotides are TGTGCCAGCAGCTTAGAGGAAGGACAGCTGCATGGCTACACCTTC. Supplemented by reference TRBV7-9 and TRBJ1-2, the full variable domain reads DTGVSQNPRHKITKRGQNVTFRCDPISEHNRLYWYRQTLGQGPEFLTYFQNEAQLEKSRLLSDRFSAERPKGSFSTLEIQRTEQGDSAMYLCASSLEEGQLHGYTFGSGTRLTVV.

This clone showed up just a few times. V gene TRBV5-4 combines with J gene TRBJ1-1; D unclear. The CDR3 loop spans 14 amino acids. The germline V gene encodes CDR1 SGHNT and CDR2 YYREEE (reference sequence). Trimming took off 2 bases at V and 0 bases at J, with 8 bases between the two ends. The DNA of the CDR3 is TGTGCCAGCAGCTTTCCCGACTTGAACACTGAAGCTTTCTTT. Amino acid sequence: CASSFPDLNTEAFF.

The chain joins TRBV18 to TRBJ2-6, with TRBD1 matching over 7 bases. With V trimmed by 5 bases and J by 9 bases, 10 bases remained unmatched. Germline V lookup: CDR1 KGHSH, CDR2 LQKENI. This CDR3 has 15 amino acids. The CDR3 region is CASSDRDSVGNVLTF. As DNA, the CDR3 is TGTGCCAGCTCAGACCGGGACAGTGTGGGCAACGTCCTGACTTTC. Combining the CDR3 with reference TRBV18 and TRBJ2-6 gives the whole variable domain NAGVMQNPRHLVRRRGQEARLRCSPMKGHSHVYWYRQLPEEGLKFMVYLQKENIIDESGMPKERFSAEFPKEGPSILRIQQVVRGDSAAYFCASSDRDSVGNVLTFGAGSRLTVL.

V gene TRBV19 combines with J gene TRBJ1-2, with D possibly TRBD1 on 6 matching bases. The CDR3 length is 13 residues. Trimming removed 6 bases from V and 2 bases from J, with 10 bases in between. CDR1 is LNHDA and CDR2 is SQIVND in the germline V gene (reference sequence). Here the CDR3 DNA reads TGTGCCAGTAGCTCCGGGGGCAACTATGGCTACACCTTC. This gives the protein CASSSGGNYGYTF.

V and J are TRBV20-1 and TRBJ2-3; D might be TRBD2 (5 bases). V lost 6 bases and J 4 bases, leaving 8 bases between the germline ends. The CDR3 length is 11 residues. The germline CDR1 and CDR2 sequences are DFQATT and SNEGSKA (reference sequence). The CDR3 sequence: CSARRADTQYF. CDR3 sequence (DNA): TGCAGTGCACGGCGGGCAGATACGCAGTATTTT.

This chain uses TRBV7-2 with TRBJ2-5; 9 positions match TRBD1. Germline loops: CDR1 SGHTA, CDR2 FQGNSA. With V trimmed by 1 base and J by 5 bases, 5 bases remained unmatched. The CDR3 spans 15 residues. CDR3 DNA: TGTGCCAGCAGCTTAGAACAGGGGGCGTGGGAGACCCAGTACTTC. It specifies CASSLEQGAWETQYF.

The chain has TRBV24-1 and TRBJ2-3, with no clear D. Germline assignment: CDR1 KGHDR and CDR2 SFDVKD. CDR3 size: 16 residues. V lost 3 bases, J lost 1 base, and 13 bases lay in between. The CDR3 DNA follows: TGTGCCACCAGTGATCCCTACCGGTCGGGCACAGATACGCAGTATTTT. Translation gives CATSDPYRSGTDTQYF.

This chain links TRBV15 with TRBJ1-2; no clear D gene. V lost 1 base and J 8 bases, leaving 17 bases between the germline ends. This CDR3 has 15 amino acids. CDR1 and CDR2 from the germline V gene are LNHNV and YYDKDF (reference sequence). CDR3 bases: TGTGCCACCAGCAGAGGGAGAACCCAACACTCGGGCTACACCTTC. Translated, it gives CATSRGRTQHSGYTF. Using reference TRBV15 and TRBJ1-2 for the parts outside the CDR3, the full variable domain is DAMVIQNPRYQVTQFGKPVTLSCSQTLNHNVMYWYQQKSSQAPKLLFHYYDKDFNNEADTPDNFQSRRPNTSFCFLDIRSPGLGDTAMYLCATSRGRTQHSGYTFGSGTRLTVV.

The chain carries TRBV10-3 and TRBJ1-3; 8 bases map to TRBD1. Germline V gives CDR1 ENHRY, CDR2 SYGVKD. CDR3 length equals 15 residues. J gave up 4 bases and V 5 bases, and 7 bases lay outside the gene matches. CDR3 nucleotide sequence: TGTGCCATCAGTCCGCAGGGGGCTTTCGGAAACACCATATATTTT. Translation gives CAISPQGAFGNTIYF.

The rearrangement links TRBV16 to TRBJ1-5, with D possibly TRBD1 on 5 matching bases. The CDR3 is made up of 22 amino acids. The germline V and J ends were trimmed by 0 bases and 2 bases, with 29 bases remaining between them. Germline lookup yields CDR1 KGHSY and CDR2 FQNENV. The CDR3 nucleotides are TGTGCCAGCAGCCAATCGAGATCCCCCCTGGGGGACGGGACCCTTGGCAATCAGCCCCAGCATTTT. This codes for CASSQSRSPLGDGTLGNQPQHF.

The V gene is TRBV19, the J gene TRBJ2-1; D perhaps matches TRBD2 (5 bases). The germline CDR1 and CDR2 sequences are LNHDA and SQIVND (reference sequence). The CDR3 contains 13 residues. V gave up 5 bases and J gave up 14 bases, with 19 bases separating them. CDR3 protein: CASSPPVRGGEFF. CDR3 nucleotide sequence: TGTGCCAGTAGTCCCCCGGTCCGGGGTGGGGAGTTCTTC. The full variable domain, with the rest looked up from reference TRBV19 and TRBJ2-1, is DGGITQSPKYLFRKEGQNVTLSCEQNLNHDAMYWYRQDPGQGLRLIYYSQIVNDFQKGDIAEGYSVSREKKESFPLTVTSAQKNPTAFYLCASSPPVRGGEFFGPGTRLTVL.

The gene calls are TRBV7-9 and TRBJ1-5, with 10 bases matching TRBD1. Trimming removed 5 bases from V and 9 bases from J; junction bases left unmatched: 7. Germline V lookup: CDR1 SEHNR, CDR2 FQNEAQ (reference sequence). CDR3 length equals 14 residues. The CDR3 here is CASSPRQGALPQHF. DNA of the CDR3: TGTGCCAGCAGCCCTCGACAGGGGGCATTGCCCCAGCATTTT.

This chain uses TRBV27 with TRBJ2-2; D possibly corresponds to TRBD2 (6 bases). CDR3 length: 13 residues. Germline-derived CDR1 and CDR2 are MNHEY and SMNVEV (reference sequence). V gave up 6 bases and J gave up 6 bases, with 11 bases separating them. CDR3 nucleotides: TGTGCCAGCAGGGTCGGGGGACCCGGGGAGCTGTTTTTT. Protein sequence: CASRVGGPGELFF.

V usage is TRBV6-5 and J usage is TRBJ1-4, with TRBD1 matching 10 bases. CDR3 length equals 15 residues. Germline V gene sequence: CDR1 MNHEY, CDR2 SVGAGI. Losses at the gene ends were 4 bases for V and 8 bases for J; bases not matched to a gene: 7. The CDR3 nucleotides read TGTGCCAGCAGTTCCTGGACAGGGGGGATCGAAAAACTGTTTTTT. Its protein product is CASSSWTGGIEKLFF.

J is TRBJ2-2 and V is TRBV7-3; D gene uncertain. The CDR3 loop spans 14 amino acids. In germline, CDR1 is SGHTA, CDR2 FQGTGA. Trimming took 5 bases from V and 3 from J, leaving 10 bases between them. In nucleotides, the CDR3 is TGTGCCAGCAGCCCCCAGTCGTACACCGGGGAGCTGTTTTTT. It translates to CASSPQSYTGELFF.

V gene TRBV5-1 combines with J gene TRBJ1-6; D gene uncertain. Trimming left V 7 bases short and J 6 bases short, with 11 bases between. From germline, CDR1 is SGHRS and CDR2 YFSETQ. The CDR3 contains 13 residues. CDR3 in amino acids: CASQVASNSPLHF. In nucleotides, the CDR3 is TGCGCCAGCCAGGTGGCCAGTAATTCACCCCTCCACTTT.

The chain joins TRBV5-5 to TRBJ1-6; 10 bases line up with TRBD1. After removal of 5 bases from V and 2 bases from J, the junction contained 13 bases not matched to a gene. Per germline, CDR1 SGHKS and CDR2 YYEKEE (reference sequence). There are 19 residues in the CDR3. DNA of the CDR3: TGTGCCAGCAGTTCCACCGGGACAGGGGCCAGCGCCTATAATTCACCCCTCCACTTT. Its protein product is CASSSTGTGASAYNSPLHF.

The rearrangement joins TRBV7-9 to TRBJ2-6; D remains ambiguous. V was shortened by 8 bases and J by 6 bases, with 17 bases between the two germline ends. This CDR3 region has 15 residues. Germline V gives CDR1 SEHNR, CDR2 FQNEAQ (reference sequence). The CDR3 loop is CASSPWAAQANVLTF. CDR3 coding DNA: TGTGCCAGCTCCCCTTGGGCGGCCCAGGCCAACGTCCTGACTTTC.

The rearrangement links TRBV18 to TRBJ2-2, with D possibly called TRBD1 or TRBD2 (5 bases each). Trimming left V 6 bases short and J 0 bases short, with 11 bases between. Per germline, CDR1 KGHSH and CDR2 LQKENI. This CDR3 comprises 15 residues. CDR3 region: CASSSGRSNTGELFF. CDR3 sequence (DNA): TGTGCCAGCTCGTCGGGACGCTCGAACACCGGGGAGCTGTTTTTT. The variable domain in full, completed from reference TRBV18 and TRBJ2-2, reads NAGVMQNPRHLVRRRGQEARLRCSPMKGHSHVYWYRQLPEEGLKFMVYLQKENIIDESGMPKERFSAEFPKEGPSILRIQQVVRGDSAAYFCASSSGRSNTGELFFGEGSRLTVL.

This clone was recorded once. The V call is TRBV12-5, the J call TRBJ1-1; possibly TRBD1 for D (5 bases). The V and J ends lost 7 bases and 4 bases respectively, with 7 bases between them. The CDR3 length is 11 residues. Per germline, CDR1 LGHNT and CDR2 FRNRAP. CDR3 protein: CASAQGTEAFF. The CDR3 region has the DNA TGTGCTAGTGCCCAGGGCACTGAAGCTTTCTTT.

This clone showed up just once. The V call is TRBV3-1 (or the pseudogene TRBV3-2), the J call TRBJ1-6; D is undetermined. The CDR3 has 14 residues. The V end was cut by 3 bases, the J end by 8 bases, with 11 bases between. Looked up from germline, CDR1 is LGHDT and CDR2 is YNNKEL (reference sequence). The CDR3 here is CASSHGMKDSPLHF. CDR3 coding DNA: TGTGCCAGCAGCCATGGCATGAAGGATTCACCCCTCCACTTT.

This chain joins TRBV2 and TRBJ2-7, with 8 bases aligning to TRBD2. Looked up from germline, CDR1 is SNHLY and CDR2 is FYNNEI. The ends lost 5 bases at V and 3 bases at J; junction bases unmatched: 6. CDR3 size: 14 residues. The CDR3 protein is CASSPGTRDYEQYF. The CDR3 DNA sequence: TGTGCCAGCAGTCCCGGGACTAGGGACTACGAGCAGTACTTC. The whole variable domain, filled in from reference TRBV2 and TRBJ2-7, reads EPEVTQTPSHQVTQMGQEVILRCVPISNHLYFYWYRQILGQKVEFLVSFYNNEISEKSEIFDDQFSVERPDGSNFTLKIRSTKLEDSAMYFCASSPGTRDYEQYFGPGTRLTVT.

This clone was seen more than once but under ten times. The CDR3 region has the DNA TGTGCCAGCAGCTCCCAGGAGCGGGGTGGTCGCAATCAGCCCCAGCATTTT. Translated, it gives CASSSQERGGRNQPQHF. V gene TRBV7-9 combines with J gene TRBJ1-5; no clear D gene. Trimming left V 4 bases short and J 2 bases short, with 18 bases between. The germline gives CDR1 SEHNR, CDR2 FQNEAQ (reference sequence). The CDR3 consists of 17 residues.

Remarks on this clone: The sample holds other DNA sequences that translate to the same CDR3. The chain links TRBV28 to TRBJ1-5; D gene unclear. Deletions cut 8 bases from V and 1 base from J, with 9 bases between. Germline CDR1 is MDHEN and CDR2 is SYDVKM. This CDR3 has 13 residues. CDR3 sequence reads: CASRGGSNQPQHF. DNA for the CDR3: TGTGCCAGCCGTGGAGGGAGCAATCAGCCCCAGCATTTT.

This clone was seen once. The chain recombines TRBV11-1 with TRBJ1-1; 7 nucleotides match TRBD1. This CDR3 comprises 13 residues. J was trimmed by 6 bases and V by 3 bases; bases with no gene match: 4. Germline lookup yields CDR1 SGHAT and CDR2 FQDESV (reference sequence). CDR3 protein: CASSFDREAEAFF. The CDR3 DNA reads TGTGCCAGCAGCTTTGACAGGGAGGCTGAAGCTTTCTTT.

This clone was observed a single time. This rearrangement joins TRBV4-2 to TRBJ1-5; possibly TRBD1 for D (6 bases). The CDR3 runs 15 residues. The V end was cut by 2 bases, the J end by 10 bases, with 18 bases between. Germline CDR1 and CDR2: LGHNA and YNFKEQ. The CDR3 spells CASSQPDRFPGPQHF. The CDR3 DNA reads TGTGCCAGCAGCCAACCTGACAGGTTCCCTGGCCCCCAGCATTTT.

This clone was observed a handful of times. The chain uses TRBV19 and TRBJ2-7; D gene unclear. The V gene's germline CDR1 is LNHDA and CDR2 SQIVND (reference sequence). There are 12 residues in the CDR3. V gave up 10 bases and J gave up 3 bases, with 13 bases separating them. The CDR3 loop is CATSSNYYEQYF. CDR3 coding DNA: TGTGCCACTTCTAGTAATTACTACGAGCAGTACTTC. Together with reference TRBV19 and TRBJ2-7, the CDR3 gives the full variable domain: DGGITQSPKYLFRKEGQNVTLSCEQNLNHDAMYWYRQDPGQGLRLIYYSQIVNDFQKGDIAEGYSVSREKKESFPLTVTSAQKNPTAFYLCATSSNYYEQYFGPGTRLTVT.

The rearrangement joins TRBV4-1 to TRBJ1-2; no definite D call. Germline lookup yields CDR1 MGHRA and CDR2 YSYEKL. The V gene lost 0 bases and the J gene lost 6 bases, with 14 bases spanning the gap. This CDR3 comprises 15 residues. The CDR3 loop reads CASSQDRRAVDGYTF. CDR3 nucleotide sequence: TGCGCCAGCAGCCAAGATAGAAGAGCGGTCGATGGCTACACCTTC.

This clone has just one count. The CDR3 region has the DNA TGTGCCAGCAGCCAAGATAGTCGGGACTCGCTTATTAATGAGCAGTTCTTC. Encoded protein: CASSQDSRDSLINEQFF. The V call is TRBV4-2, the J call TRBJ2-1; weak D call: TRBD2 (6 bases). Germline lookup yields CDR1 LGHNA and CDR2 YNFKEQ. Trimming shortened V by 0 bases and J by 7 bases, and 19 bases separated the two germline ends. The CDR3 loop spans 17 amino acids.

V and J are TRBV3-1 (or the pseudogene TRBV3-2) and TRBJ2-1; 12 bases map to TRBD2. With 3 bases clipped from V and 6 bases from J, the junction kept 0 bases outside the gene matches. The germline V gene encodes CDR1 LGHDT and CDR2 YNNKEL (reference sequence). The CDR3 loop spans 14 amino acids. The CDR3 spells CASSQTSGSNEQFF. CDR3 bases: TGTGCCAGCAGCCAGACTAGCGGGAGCAATGAGCAGTTCTTC.

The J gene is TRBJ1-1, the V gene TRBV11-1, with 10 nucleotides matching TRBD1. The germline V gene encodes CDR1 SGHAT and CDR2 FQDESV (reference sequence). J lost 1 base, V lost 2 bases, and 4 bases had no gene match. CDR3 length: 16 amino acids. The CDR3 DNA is TGTGCCAGCAGCTTAACGACAGGGGGCGCGAACACTGAAGCTTTCTTT. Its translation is CASSLTTGGANTEAFF.